Below, 14 T cell receptor beta chains from the same sample are listed, as sequenced in a study of control samples from healthy donors and cancer patients. Some clones are missing from TCRdb's copy, which holds only in-frame ones; the method was immunoSEQ multiplex PCR. The data contain some 120,000 clones, more than 80% of them seen just once; the ten biggest clones take up 1.1%. Sequenced input: PBMCs. Receptors were obtained from a woman in her fifties or sixties with colorectal cancer.

The rearrangement links TRBV3-1 (or the pseudogene TRBV3-2) to TRBJ2-1; weak D call: TRBD1 (6 bases). V was clipped by 2 bases and J by 6 bases, with 11 bases between them. Per the germline V gene, CDR1 is LGHDT and CDR2 is YNNKEL (reference sequence). This CDR3 comprises 14 residues. Written as DNA, the CDR3 is TGTGCCAGCAGCCAACAGGGGCAGGTCAATGAGCAGTTCTTC. This codes for CASSQQGQVNEQFF.

The rearrangement joins TRBV20-1 to TRBJ2-1; TRBD1 matches at 10 bases. Germline V gives CDR1 DFQATT, CDR2 SNEGSKA (reference sequence). J gave up 7 bases and V 4 bases, and 4 bases lay outside the gene matches. The CDR3 covers 13 residues. CDR3: CSANDRGRNEQFF. CDR3 in DNA: TGCAGTGCTAATGACAGGGGGCGGAATGAGCAGTTCTTC.

The CDR3 DNA reads as TGTGCCAGCAGTACGCAAGAGACCCAGTACTTC. Translated: CASSTQETQYF. This sequence joins TRBV6-5 and TRBJ2-5; D is undetermined. CDR1 is MNHEY and CDR2 is SVGAGI in the germline V gene. V was trimmed by 5 bases and J by 2 bases, leaving 3 bases between them. The CDR3 length is 11 residues.

The chain employs TRBV12-1 and TRBJ2-2; the table assigns TRBD1, which was not confirmed against the DNA. TRBV12-1 has pseudogene status. The CDR3 has 16 amino acids. The CDR3 nucleotides are TGTGCCAGCAGCACCATGACAGGGGCGGACACCGGGGAGCTGTTTTTT. This sequence encodes CASSTMTGADTGELFF.

This sequence joins TRBV4-1 and TRBJ1-1, with D unresolved. Trimming stripped 0 bases from V and 1 base from J, with 9 bases between. Looked up from germline, CDR1 is MGHRA and CDR2 is YSYEKL. There are 15 residues in the CDR3. The CDR3 DNA sequence: TGCGCCAGCAGCCAAGATCCTCGAGGGAACACTGAAGCTTTCTTT. Its protein product is CASSQDPRGNTEAFF.

This rearrangement joins TRBV2 to TRBJ1-1; D is unresolved. CDR3 length: 14 residues. The V end was cut by 3 bases, the J end by 1 base, with 9 bases between. In germline, CDR1 is SNHLY, CDR2 FYNNEI. CDR3 bases: TGTGCCAGCAGTGATGGTTCGGAGAACACTGAAGCTTTCTTT. Amino acid sequence: CASSDGSENTEAFF.

This clone was seen only a few times. The V gene is TRBV10-1, the J gene TRBJ2-5, with D perhaps assigned TRBD1 or TRBD2 (5 bases each). The CDR3 loop spans 15 amino acids. In germline, CDR1 is WNHNN, CDR2 SYGVQD (reference sequence). V lost 2 bases and J 5 bases, leaving 15 bases between the germline ends. The CDR3 DNA reads TGCGCCAGCAGTGAGCTTAGAGGGACGGCGGAGACCCAGTACTTC. Protein: CASSELRGTAETQYF.

This chain links TRBV27 with TRBJ2-7; unclear D gene. The germline gives CDR1 MNHEY, CDR2 SMNVEV (reference sequence). V was cut by 3 bases and J by 6 bases, with 6 bases left in between. This CDR3 contains 11 residues. The CDR3 region has the DNA TGTGCCAGCAGTTTCGGTTCCGAGCAGTACTTC. Amino acid sequence: CASSFGSEQYF.

V usage is TRBV30 and J usage is TRBJ2-3; maybe TRBD2 (7 bases). V was pared by 0 bases and J by 5 bases, with 12 bases between. The CDR3 is 14 amino acids. Germline-derived CDR1 and CDR2 are GTSNPN and SVGIG (reference sequence). The CDR3 sequence: CAWSVGGGQDTQYF. CDR3 DNA sequence: TGTGCCTGGAGTGTGGGAGGGGGGCAAGATACGCAGTATTTT.

This sequence joins TRBV15 and TRBJ2-3; 8 bases map to TRBD1. This CDR3 is 15 amino acids long. V shed 0 bases and J 1 base; nucleotides not matched to a gene: 0. CDR1 LNHNV and CDR2 YYDKDF come from the germline V gene (reference sequence). This chain's CDR3 is CATSRETGGTDTQYF. The CDR3 nucleotides are TGTGCCACCAGCAGAGAGACAGGGGGCACAGATACGCAGTATTTT. Full variable domain (remainder filled in from reference TRBV15 and TRBJ2-3): DAMVIQNPRYQVTQFGKPVTLSCSQTLNHNVMYWYQQKSSQAPKLLFHYYDKDFNNEADTPDNFQSRRPNTSFCFLDIRSPGLGDTAMYLCATSRETGGTDTQYFGPGTRLTVL.

The CDR3 here is CASSLGGAGADTQYF. In DNA form, the CDR3 reads TGCGCCAGCAGCTTAGGGGGCGCGGGCGCAGATACGCAGTATTTT. The chain carries TRBV5-1 and TRBJ2-3; TRBD1 matches at 7 bases. This CDR3 is 15 amino acids long. J was trimmed by 4 bases and V by 2 bases; bases with no gene match: 7. CDR1 and CDR2 from the germline V gene are SGHRS and YFSETQ.

The CDR3 loop reads CASSWTGARELFF. CDR3 in DNA: TGCGCCAGCAGCTGGACAGGTGCCCGGGAGCTGTTTTTT. The chain has TRBV5-1 and TRBJ2-2; 7 bases line up with TRBD1. Germline trimming cut 3 bases from V and 9 bases from J; bases unmatched to any gene: 5. The CDR3 is made up of 13 amino acids. CDR1 and CDR2 from the germline V gene are SGHRS and YFSETQ.

The J gene is TRBJ1-1, the V gene TRBV10-3, with a possible D match to TRBD1 (5 bases). The CDR3 extends over 14 amino acids. The germline CDR1 and CDR2 sequences are ENHRY and SYGVKD. Trimming shortened V by 4 bases and J by 5 bases, and 14 bases separated the two germline ends. CDR3 residues: CAISGRAGSTEAFF. CDR3 nucleotide sequence: TGTGCCATCAGTGGCAGGGCGGGATCGACTGAAGCTTTCTTT.

The CDR3 loop is CSVEGGRAGKNIQYF. The CDR3 coding sequence is TGCAGCGTTGAAGGGGGAAGGGCGGGCAAAAACATTCAGTACTTC. The chain combines TRBV29-1 with TRBJ2-4; a possible D gene is TRBD2 (5 bases). This CDR3 has 15 amino acids. The ends were cut back, 1 base at V and 3 bases at J, with 13 bases in the middle. CDR1 SQVTM and CDR2 ANQGSEA come from the germline V gene. Full variable domain (missing parts from reference TRBV29-1 and TRBJ2-4): SAVISQKPSRDICQRGTSLTIQCQVDSQVTMMFWYRQQPGQSLTLIATANQGSEATYESGFVIDKFPISRPNLTFSTLTVSNMSPEDSSIYLCSVEGGRAGKNIQYFGAGTRLSVL.